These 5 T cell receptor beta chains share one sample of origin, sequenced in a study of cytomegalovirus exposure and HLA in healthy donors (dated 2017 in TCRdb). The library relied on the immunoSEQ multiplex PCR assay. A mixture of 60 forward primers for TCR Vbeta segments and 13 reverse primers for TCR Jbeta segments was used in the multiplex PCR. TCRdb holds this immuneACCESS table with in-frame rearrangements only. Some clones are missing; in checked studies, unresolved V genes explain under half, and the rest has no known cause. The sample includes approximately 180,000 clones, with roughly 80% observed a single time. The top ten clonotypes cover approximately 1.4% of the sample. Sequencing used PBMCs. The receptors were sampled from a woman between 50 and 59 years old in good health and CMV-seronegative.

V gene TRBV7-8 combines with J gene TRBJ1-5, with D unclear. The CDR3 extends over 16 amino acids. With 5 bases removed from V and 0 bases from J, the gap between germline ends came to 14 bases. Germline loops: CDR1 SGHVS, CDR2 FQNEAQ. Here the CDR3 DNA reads TGTGCCAGCAGCCCCGGGGAGTGGGATAGCAATCAGCCCCAGCATTTT. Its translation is CASSPGEWDSNQPQHF.

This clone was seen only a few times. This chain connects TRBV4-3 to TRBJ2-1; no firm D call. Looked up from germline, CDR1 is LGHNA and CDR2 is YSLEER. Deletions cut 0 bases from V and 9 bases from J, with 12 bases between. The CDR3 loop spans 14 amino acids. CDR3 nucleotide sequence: TGCGCCAGCAGCCAAGAAAGTCAATTGAGTGAGCAGTTCTTC. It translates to CASSQESQLSEQFF.

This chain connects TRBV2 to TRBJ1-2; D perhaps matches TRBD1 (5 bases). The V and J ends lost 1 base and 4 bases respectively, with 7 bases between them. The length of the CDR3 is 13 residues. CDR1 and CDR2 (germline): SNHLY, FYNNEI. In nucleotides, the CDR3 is TGTGCCAGCAGTGAAGACAGGACCTATGGCTACACCTTC. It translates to CASSEDRTYGYTF.

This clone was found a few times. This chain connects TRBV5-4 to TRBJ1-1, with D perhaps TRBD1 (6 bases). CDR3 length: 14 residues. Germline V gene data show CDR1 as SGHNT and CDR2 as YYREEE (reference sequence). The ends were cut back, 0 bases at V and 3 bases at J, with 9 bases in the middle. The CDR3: CASSLEGVDTEAFF. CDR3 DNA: TGTGCCAGCAGCTTGGAGGGGGTGGACACTGAAGCTTTCTTT.

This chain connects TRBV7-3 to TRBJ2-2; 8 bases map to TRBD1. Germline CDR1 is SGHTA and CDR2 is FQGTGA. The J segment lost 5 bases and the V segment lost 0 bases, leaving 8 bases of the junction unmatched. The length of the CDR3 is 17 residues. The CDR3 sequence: CASSLTRTGRQTGELFF. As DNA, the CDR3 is TGTGCCAGCAGCTTAACGCGGACAGGGCGCCAGACCGGGGAGCTGTTTTTT.